The 22 T cell receptor beta chains presented below share a single source sample, sequenced in a study of beta chain features in type 1 diabetes (dated by TCRdb to the late 2010s). The full study reports these points: In all four CD4+ subsets, TCRB CDR3 length was moderately but significantly shorter in type 1 diabetes patients.

The library relied on the immunoSEQ multiplex PCR assay. All of the isolated RNA was reverse transcribed with the High Capacity cDNA Reverse Transcription Kit, so expressed TCRB transcripts were sequenced. In TCRdb, the immuneACCESS table is reduced to in-frame sequences with V and J assigned. These tables do not hold every clone; where another copy was compared, an unresolved V gene accounts for under half, and the others remain unexplained. For this sample there are fewer than 110,000 clones; about 26% appear just once. The ten most abundant clones make up more than 0.5% of the sample. Their recognized antigens are unknown. Sequenced: central memory CD4+ T cells from blood. These receptors were taken from a woman between 18 and 29 years old with type 1 diabetes.

Concerning this clone: An end of the junction does not agree with germline; a read error may underlie this. This sequence joins TRBV28 and TRBJ2-7; 9 bases align to TRBD1. The CDR3 covers 12 residues. CDR1 is MDHEN, CDR2 SYDVKM, per germline. The chain's CDR3 is CASSFHSGTGYF. The CDR3 nucleotides are TGTGCCAGCAGTTTCCATTCCGGGACAGGGTATTTC.

The chain combines TRBV2 with TRBJ2-1; 8 nucleotides agree with TRBD1. V lost 3 bases to trimming and J lost 5 bases; unmatched junction nucleotides: 6. The CDR3 has 15 amino acids. Germline assignment: CDR1 SNHLY and CDR2 FYNNEI. The chain's CDR3 is CASSERRGLHNEQFF. In DNA, the CDR3 is TGTGCCAGCAGTGAGCGCAGGGGGCTACACAATGAGCAGTTCTTC.

The DNA of the CDR3 is TGTGCCAGCAGCCTGTTAGGGACTAGCGTAAACAATGAGCAGTTCTTC. Translated, it gives CASSLLGTSVNNEQFF. This sequence joins TRBV7-2 and TRBJ2-1; 10 bases are shared with TRBD2. Germline V lookup: CDR1 SGHTA, CDR2 FQGNSA. Trimming at V came to 5 bases and at J to 5 bases, leaving 9 bases not matched to a gene. The CDR3 covers 16 residues.

V usage is TRBV28 and J usage is TRBJ2-1, with a weak D call TRBD2 (6 bases). Trimming took 3 bases from V and 4 from J, leaving 10 bases between them. Germline loops: CDR1 MDHEN, CDR2 SYDVKM. There are 14 residues in the CDR3. CDR3: CASSFAGRYNEQFF. The CDR3 DNA reads TGTGCCAGCAGTTTTGCGGGAAGGTACAATGAGCAGTTCTTC.

The gene calls are TRBV2 and TRBJ1-2; 10 bases line up with TRBD1. The CDR3 covers 14 residues. The V gene's germline CDR1 is SNHLY and CDR2 FYNNEI. V shed 5 bases and J 3 bases; nucleotides not matched to a gene: 3. CDR3 sequence reads: CASSPDRGDYGYTF. In nucleotides, the CDR3 is TGTGCCAGCAGTCCGGACAGGGGGGACTATGGCTACACCTTC.

This clone has more than one count but fewer than ten. Germline is not matched at one junction end, which may reflect a read error. The chain joins TRBV28 to TRBJ1-2, with D tentatively TRBD1 (5 bases). Germline-derived CDR1 and CDR2 are MDHEN and SYDVKM. The CDR3 covers 12 residues. The CDR3 sequence: CASSPPKAGYAF. In nucleotides, the CDR3 is TGTGCCAGCAGTCCACCCAAAGCAGGGTATGCCTTC.

In its sample, this clone was seen a few times. The V and J genes are TRBV6-1 and TRBJ1-4, with 7 bases matching TRBD1. The germline CDR1 and CDR2 sequences are MNHNS and SASEGT. This CDR3 region has 13 residues. The V gene end was trimmed by 4 bases and the J gene end by 8 bases; junction bases not matched to a gene: 4. This CDR3 reads CASSGGGVEKLFF. The DNA of the CDR3 is TGTGCCAGCAGTGGAGGGGGCGTCGAAAAACTGTTTTTT.

This clone has only a few counts. The chain carries TRBV5-1 and TRBJ2-1, with 12 bases aligning to TRBD2. The CDR3 runs 15 residues. Looked up from germline, CDR1 is SGHRS and CDR2 is YFSETQ. The J segment lost 12 bases and the V segment lost 0 bases, leaving 7 bases of the junction unmatched. The CDR3 DNA follows: TGCGCCAGCAGCTTGGAACTAGCGGGAGGATCTGGGCAGTTCTTC. It yields the protein CASSLELAGGSGQFF. The variable domain in full, completed from reference TRBV5-1 and TRBJ2-1, reads KAGVTQTPRYLIKTRGQQVTLSCSPISGHRSVSWYQQTPGQGLQFLFEYFSETQRNKGNFPGRFSGRQFSNSRSEMNVSTLELGDSALYLCASSLELAGGSGQFFGPGTRLTVL.

In its sample, this clone was seen a few times. The CDR3 reads CASRDSTGYGYTF. CDR3 nucleotides: TGTGCCAGCAGGGACAGTACTGGTTATGGCTACACCTTC. The chain uses TRBV4-2 and TRBJ1-2, with D tentatively TRBD1 (6 bases). The CDR3 is 13 residues long. Trimming took off 6 bases at V and 5 bases at J, with 13 bases between the two ends. Germline V lookup: CDR1 LGHNA, CDR2 YNFKEQ.

The V gene is TRBV10-3, the J gene TRBJ2-4; tentatively, D is TRBD2 (6 bases). With 0 bases removed from V and 15 bases from J, the gap between germline ends came to 15 bases. The CDR3 has 13 amino acids. CDR1 is ENHRY and CDR2 is SYGVKD in the germline V gene. The CDR3 nucleotides are TGTGCCATCAGTGAGTCGACTCGGGCGGGGTGGTACTTC. Translation gives CAISESTRAGWYF.

The chain links TRBV4-1 to TRBJ2-2; D might be TRBD2 (5 bases). V lost 3 bases and J lost 5, with 16 bases in between. CDR1 and CDR2 (germline): MGHRA, YSYEKL. The length of the CDR3 is 16 residues. The CDR3 nucleotides read TGCGCCAGCAGCCATCGCCGGGCCTCGGGGACCGGGGAGCTGTTTTTT. Translating gives CASSHRRASGTGELFF.

V and J are TRBV7-8 and TRBJ2-1; 9 positions match TRBD2. Germline-derived CDR1 and CDR2 are SGHVS and FQNEAQ. The CDR3 loop spans 14 amino acids. V trimming: 1 base; J trimming: 9 bases; junction bases outside the gene matches: 4. Here the CDR3 reads CASSLVAGVVEQFF. CDR3 sequence (DNA): TGTGCCAGCAGCTTAGTAGCGGGAGTGGTTGAGCAGTTCTTC.

The chain is built from TRBV7-4 and TRBJ2-3; tentative D call: TRBD1 (5 bases). The CDR3 spans 19 residues. The V gene lost 3 bases and the J gene lost 0 bases, with 22 bases spanning the gap. The germline V gene has CDR1 SGHVT and CDR2 SQSDAQ. CDR3 in amino acids: CASSFGPGCSPPSTDTQYF. Here the CDR3 DNA reads TGTGCCAGCAGCTTTGGTCCAGGGTGCTCCCCTCCTAGCACAGATACGCAGTATTTT.

The V and J genes are TRBV19 and TRBJ2-1; a possible D gene is TRBD1 (6 bases). V shed 6 bases and J shed 9 bases, with 24 bases lying between them. CDR3 length: 16 residues. Germline V lookup: CDR1 LNHDA, CDR2 SQIVND (reference sequence). CDR3 in DNA: TGTGCCAGTAGGGCAGGGGCAAGGTATAGGATTGGTGAGCAGTTCTTC. It codes for CASRAGARYRIGEQFF.

V gene TRBV6-5 combines with J gene TRBJ1-5; no definite D call. Trimming left V 5 bases short and J 11 bases short, with 10 bases between. The germline gives CDR1 MNHEY, CDR2 SVGAGI. CDR3 length equals 11 residues. CDR3 in DNA: TGTGCCAGCAGTGATATCGGGGCCCAGCATTTT. It is translated as CASSDIGAQHF.

The V call is TRBV6-5, the J call TRBJ1-6, with 9 positions matching TRBD1. CDR3 length equals 15 residues. CDR1 is MNHEY, CDR2 SVGAGI, per germline. V shed 5 bases, J shed 8 bases, and the junction held 7 bases outside the gene matches. CDR3 nucleotides: TGTGCCAGCAGTCTCACAGGGGGCGGTTATTCACCCCTCCACTTT. It yields the protein CASSLTGGGYSPLHF.

The rearrangement joins TRBV19 to TRBJ2-1; a weak D match, TRBD2 (6 bases). The V end was cut by 3 bases, the J end by 4 bases, with 16 bases between. Germline CDR1 is LNHDA and CDR2 is SQIVND (reference sequence). The CDR3 spans 16 residues. The CDR3 DNA reads TGTGCCAGTAGTATGATGAAGACTAGTGGGTACAATGAGCAGTTCTTC. Residues: CASSMMKTSGYNEQFF.

The J gene is TRBJ1-5, the V gene TRBV19; the match to TRBD1 covers 8 bases. The V gene's germline CDR1 is LNHDA and CDR2 SQIVND (reference sequence). The V gene end was trimmed by 3 bases and the J gene end by 0 bases; junction bases not matched to a gene: 10. The CDR3 contains 18 residues. The CDR3 DNA is TGTGCCAGTAGTATCCCTCCACGGGACAGGTATAGCAATCAGCCCCAGCATTTT. Its protein is CASSIPPRDRYSNQPQHF.

This clone has just a few counts. The CDR3 DNA reads TGTGCCAGCAGCTTCGGACAGGGCTTTAACACCGGGGAGCTGTTTTTT. Its translation is CASSFGQGFNTGELFF. The chain couples TRBV5-4 to TRBJ2-2; 8 positions agree with TRBD1. The length of the CDR3 is 16 residues. J lost 2 bases, V lost 2 bases, and 5 bases had no gene match. Germline V gene sequence: CDR1 SGHNT, CDR2 YYREEE (reference sequence).

The chain carries TRBV6-1 and TRBJ1-1, with D tentatively TRBD1 (5 bases). V lost 8 bases and J lost 4, with 11 bases in between. Germline V gene data show CDR1 as MNHNS and CDR2 as SASEGT. The CDR3 has 12 residues. The CDR3 nucleotides read TGTGCCAGCGAGGCGGGGGGCACTGAAGCTTTCTTT. Protein product: CASEAGGTEAFF.

This clone showed up just a few times. The gene calls are TRBV19 and TRBJ2-5; 14 nucleotides agree with TRBD2. Trimming at V came to 3 bases and at J to 0 bases, leaving 6 bases not matched to a gene. The V gene's germline CDR1 is LNHDA and CDR2 SQIVND (reference sequence). This CDR3 is 18 amino acids long. The CDR3 DNA is TGTGCCAGTAGTATCGGACTAGCGGGAGGATGGTACCAAGAGACCCAGTACTTC. It encodes CASSIGLAGGWYQETQYF.

In this sample, this clone turned up a few times. Other DNA sequences in the same sample also yield this CDR3. The V and J genes are TRBV5-1 and TRBJ2-3; D not resolved. The germline CDR1 and CDR2 sequences are SGHRS and YFSETQ. The CDR3 consists of 13 residues. The ends were cut back, 0 bases at V and 3 bases at J, with 5 bases in the middle. CDR3 sequence (DNA): TGCGCCAGCAGCTTGGGCGATACAGATACGCAGTATTTT. It translates to CASSLGDTDTQYF.